This TCR beta chain emerged from a study of identical twins. Overall study findings and caveats: Low generation probability was overrepresented in out-of-frame alpha sequences shared by twins.

This clonotype was detected a few times. Its antigen is undetermined. Using its own MiXCR run on the 5' RACE reads, TCRdb lists one record per CDR3 protein. The data hold 450,000 or so distinct CDR3 sequences, with more than 20% observed a single time. CDR3 size: 14 residues. Germline loops: CDR1 MNHEY, CDR2 SVGAGI. Deletions cut 4 bases from V and 5 bases from J, with 12 bases between. These data are also associated with another study on T cells expressing NK-cell markers. That paper notes: Sorted CD3+CD56+NKG2C+, CD3+CD56+NKG2C- and CD3+CD56-NKG2C+ T cells supplied TCR beta repertoires.

Specimen: CD4+ T cells sorted from blood. The rearrangement links TRBV6-5 to TRBJ2-1; D unclear. The receptor's source is a woman aged 18 to 35 in good health. The DNA for the CDR3 is TGTGCCAGCAGTTCGGGTCCTTCTCACAATGAGCAGTTCTTC. This translates into CASSSGPSHNEQFF.